This T cell receptor beta chain originates from a study of cytomegalovirus exposure and HLA in healthy donors. Whole-study results and caveats: Apart from CMV serostatus, no immune exposure information was available. Within an earlier analysis, most TCR beta V segments proved productive either about 87% or about 30% of the time. A missense variant in DCLRE1C was later tied to TCR beta V- and J-gene trimming. Several of the most significant clusters appeared, in a later analysis, to be linked to common viral pathogens.

Of note for this clone: The antigen is undetermined.

V was trimmed by 1 base and J by 3 bases, leaving 13 bases between them. CDR1 and CDR2 (germline): MGHRA, YSYEKL. This CDR3 has 15 amino acids. The PCR ran on 60 Vbeta and 13 Jbeta primers. The method was immunoSEQ multiplex PCR; TCRdb's version includes in-frame clones alone and lacks a portion of them. The sample lists 90,000 to 100,000 clones, more than 60% occurring once. This receptor was identified in a man aged 45-65 years in good health and CMV-seronegative. The chain combines TRBV4-1 with TRBJ2-7, with a weak D call TRBD2 (6 bases). Sequencing was done on a sample of PBMCs. CDR3: CASSQGGGKLYEQYF. The CDR3 DNA sequence: TGCGCCAGCAGCCAAGGGGGCGGGAAACTCTACGAGCAGTACTTC.